These 17 T cell receptor beta chains share one sample of origin, sequenced in a study of control samples from healthy donors and cancer patients. Sequencing used immunoSEQ multiplex PCR; TCRdb keeps in-frame clones, though not all of them. The sample lists 160,000 or so clones; about 94% were seen once. The sequenced sample was PBMCs. These TCRs come from a man in his sixties with colorectal cancer.

This clone has a single count. The V gene is TRBV6-4, the J gene TRBJ1-1; TRBD1 aligns across 8 bases. This CDR3 contains 15 residues. V lost 7 bases and J lost 1; bases outside the gene matches: 8. Germline V gene data show CDR1 as MRHNA and CDR2 as SNTAGT. This CDR3 reads CASKRRGQENTEAFF. In nucleotides, the CDR3 is TGTGCCAGCAAGCGACGGGGACAGGAGAACACTGAAGCTTTCTTT.

This clone turned up a few times. This chain links TRBV15 with TRBJ1-5; D gene ambiguous. CDR1 and CDR2 (germline): LNHNV, YYDKDF (reference sequence). The CDR3 has 12 amino acids. The V gene lost 1 base and the J gene lost 3 bases, with 1 base spanning the gap. The CDR3 sequence is CATSRVNQPQHF. CDR3 sequence (DNA): TGTGCCACCAGCAGAGTCAATCAGCCCCAGCATTTT. Complete variable domain (other parts from reference TRBV15 and TRBJ1-5): DAMVIQNPRYQVTQFGKPVTLSCSQTLNHNVMYWYQQKSSQAPKLLFHYYDKDFNNEADTPDNFQSRRPNTSFCFLDIRSPGLGDTAMYLCATSRVNQPQHFGDGTRLSIL.

The chain has TRBV9 and TRBJ2-3; D remains unclear. The CDR3 contains 13 residues. With 2 bases removed from V and 4 bases from J, the gap between germline ends came to 8 bases. The germline V gene encodes CDR1 SGDLS and CDR2 YYNGEE. DNA of the CDR3: TGTGCCAGCAGCGTCCCCGGCGCAGATACGCAGTATTTT. Amino acid sequence: CASSVPGADTQYF.

This clone was recorded only once. The rearrangement joins TRBV3-1 (or the pseudogene TRBV3-2) to TRBJ2-2; D could derive from TRBD1 or TRBD2 (5 bases each). CDR1 and CDR2 from the germline V gene are LGHDT and YNNKEL (reference sequence). Trimming stripped 0 bases from V and 6 bases from J, with 11 bases between. The CDR3 spans 15 residues. CDR3 nucleotides: TGTGCCAGCAGCCAAGATGGGGCCGGGGCCGGGGAGCTGTTTTTT. It encodes CASSQDGAGAGELFF.

The chain recombines TRBV6-2 or TRBV6-3 with TRBJ1-2; 7 positions match TRBD1. CDR1 MNHEY and CDR2 SVGEGT come from the germline V gene. V was clipped by 6 bases and J by 2 bases; unmatched bases: 6. This CDR3 has 14 residues. CDR3 bases: TGTGCCAGCAGCTCCCCGGGACAGAACTATGGCTACACCTTC. It codes for CASSSPGQNYGYTF.

In this sample, this clone turned up once. The chain links TRBV2 to TRBJ1-2; possibly TRBD1 for D (6 bases). CDR3 length equals 13 residues. Trimming shortened V by 1 base and J by 10 bases, and 13 bases separated the two germline ends. Per germline, CDR1 SNHLY and CDR2 FYNNEI. The CDR3 bases are TGTGCCAGCAGTGAAGAAGGGGGACAAATCTACACCTTC. Residues: CASSEEGGQIYTF.

This rearrangement joins TRBV9 to TRBJ2-5; D is perhaps TRBD2 (6 bases). This CDR3 comprises 14 residues. Trimming took 2 bases from V and 2 from J, leaving 10 bases between them. From germline, CDR1 is SGDLS and CDR2 YYNGEE. This chain's CDR3 is CASSVQGGQETQYF. The CDR3 bases are TGTGCCAGCAGCGTGCAAGGAGGGCAAGAGACCCAGTACTTC.

The genes are TRBV4-1 and TRBJ1-2, with D maybe TRBD1 (6 bases). The V gene's germline CDR1 is MGHRA and CDR2 YSYEKL. The CDR3 is 15 amino acids. Trimming removed 1 base from V and 4 bases from J, with 13 bases in between. The CDR3 is CASSQASRGGYGYTF. As DNA, the CDR3 is TGCGCCAGCAGCCAAGCCAGCAGGGGAGGCTATGGCTACACCTTC.

This sequence joins TRBV5-1 and TRBJ1-5; no reliable D call. V was pared by 0 bases and J by 4 bases, with 5 bases between. Germline CDR1 reads SGHRS; CDR2 reads YFSETQ. The CDR3 runs to 13 residues. CDR3 sequence: CASSLEVNQPQHF. CDR3 DNA sequence: TGCGCCAGCAGCTTGGAAGTGAATCAGCCCCAGCATTTT.

The chain uses TRBV30 and TRBJ2-7; no clear D gene. The V gene's germline CDR1 is GTSNPN and CDR2 SVGIG (reference sequence). Trimming took off 3 bases at V and 2 bases at J, with 8 bases between the two ends. The CDR3 is 12 amino acids. This CDR3 is CAWSPITYEQYF. CDR3 nucleotide sequence: TGTGCCTGGAGCCCCATTACCTACGAGCAGTACTTC. Using reference TRBV30 and TRBJ2-7 for the parts outside the CDR3, the full variable domain is SQTIHQWPATLVQPVGSPLSLECTVEGTSNPNLYWYRQAAGRGLQLLFYSVGIGQISSEVPQNLSASRPQDRQFILSSKKLLLSDSGFYLCAWSPITYEQYFGPGTRLTVT.

This chain uses TRBV18 with TRBJ1-3, with D unclear. Germline V gene lookup returns CDR1 KGHSH and CDR2 LQKENI. Deletions cut 3 bases from V and 4 bases from J, with 10 bases between. The CDR3 loop spans 14 amino acids. The CDR3 loop is CASSPKGDGNTIYF. The DNA for the CDR3 is TGTGCCAGCTCACCGAAGGGAGACGGAAACACCATATATTTT.

This chain joins TRBV7-9 and TRBJ1-1; TRBD1 is a possible D gene (5 bases). Germline loops: CDR1 SEHNR, CDR2 FQNEAQ (reference sequence). The CDR3 is 15 amino acids. V shed 5 bases and J shed 5 bases, with 18 bases lying between them. CDR3: CASSPPRGGRTEAFF. The CDR3 region has the DNA TGTGCCAGCAGCCCGCCCCGGGGGGGGAGGACTGAAGCTTTCTTT.

The J gene is TRBJ1-6, the V gene TRBV2; D perhaps matches TRBD1 (5 bases). The V and J ends lost 6 bases and 0 bases respectively, with 12 bases between them. CDR3 length: 16 amino acids. The germline V gene encodes CDR1 SNHLY and CDR2 FYNNEI. Written as DNA, the CDR3 is TGTGCCAGCAGGAGGGACCGGAGCTCCTATAATTCACCCCTCCACTTT. As protein: CASRRDRSSYNSPLHF.

This sequence joins TRBV10-3 and TRBJ2-7, with 8 nucleotides matching TRBD2. The CDR3 runs to 13 residues. The V segment lost 7 bases and the J segment 6 bases; nucleotides outside the gene matches: 8. Germline CDR1 and CDR2: ENHRY and SYGVKD. For the CDR3, the DNA is TGTGCCATCAAACGGGGGGGCCCCAGCGAGCAGTACTTC. It codes for CAIKRGGPSEQYF.

The chain is built from TRBV30 and TRBJ1-3, with unresolved D. Between the trimmed V and J ends, which lost 3 bases and 0 bases, there was a span of 12 bases. The CDR3 consists of 15 residues. Germline V gives CDR1 GTSNPN, CDR2 SVGIG (reference sequence). This CDR3 is CAWSLGQFSGNTIYF. The CDR3 DNA sequence: TGTGCCTGGAGCTTAGGGCAGTTCTCTGGAAACACCATATATTTT.

J is TRBJ1-1 and V is TRBV6-2 or TRBV6-3, with TRBD1 matching 7 bases. The CDR3 totals 14 residues. Germline V lookup: CDR1 MNHEY, CDR2 SVGEGT. J gave up 4 bases and V 5 bases, and 7 bases lay outside the gene matches. This CDR3 is CASSDHSGGTEAFF. In nucleotides, the CDR3 is TGTGCCAGCAGTGACCACTCAGGGGGCACTGAAGCTTTCTTT.

J is TRBJ2-7 and V is TRBV5-4, with D possibly being TRBD1 (5 bases). Trimming cost V 2 bases and J 5 bases, with 11 bases left between them. CDR1 and CDR2 from the germline V gene are SGHNT and YYREEE (reference sequence). CDR3 length: 13 amino acids. For the CDR3, the DNA is TGTGCCAGCAGCTTTCAGGGCAGAAACGAGCAGTACTTC. Its translation is CASSFQGRNEQYF.